This TCR beta chain was recorded in a study of blood T cell repertoires in COVID-19. About the study: In each case, the material was cDNA or gDNA derived from T cells, B-cell-depleted T cells, or PBMCs.

Germline CDR1 and CDR2: SGHTA and FQGNSA. This CDR3 is 14 amino acids long. Trimming cost V 2 bases and J 4 bases, with 9 bases left between them. Under the authors' procedure: Amplifying reference gene primers gave estimates of nucleated cell counts. Method: immunoSEQ multiplex PCR; TCRdb's copy keeps in-frame clones and lacks some. D and trimming come from the DNA, and the V and J calls and clone size come from that table. Counted here are about 430,000 clones, nearly 90% occurring once; the ten biggest clones make up 1.4% to 1.5%. Those enrolled, adults aged roughly 18 to 100 years, came from about 24 US areas. Exposed study participants had met a COVID-19 case within 2 weeks before entry.

The sequence was collected from a woman aged 18-29 years who had been exposed to COVID-19. The rearrangement links TRBV7-2 to TRBJ2-1; D uncertain. The sample was PBMCs or T cells enriched from blood (not recorded which). The CDR3 DNA sequence: TGTGCCAGCAGCTTAATGACAACTTACAATGAGCAGTTCTTC. Amino acid sequence: CASSLMTTYNEQFF.